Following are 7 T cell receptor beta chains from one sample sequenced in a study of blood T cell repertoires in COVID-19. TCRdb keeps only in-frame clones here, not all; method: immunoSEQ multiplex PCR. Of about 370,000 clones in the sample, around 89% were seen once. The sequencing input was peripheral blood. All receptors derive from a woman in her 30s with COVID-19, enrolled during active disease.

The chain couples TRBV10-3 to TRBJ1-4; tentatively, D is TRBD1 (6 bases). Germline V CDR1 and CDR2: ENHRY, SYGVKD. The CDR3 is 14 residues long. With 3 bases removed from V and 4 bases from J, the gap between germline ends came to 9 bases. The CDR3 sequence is CAISEGGGNEKLFF. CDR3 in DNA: TGTGCCATCAGTGAAGGGGGTGGTAATGAAAAACTGTTTTTT.

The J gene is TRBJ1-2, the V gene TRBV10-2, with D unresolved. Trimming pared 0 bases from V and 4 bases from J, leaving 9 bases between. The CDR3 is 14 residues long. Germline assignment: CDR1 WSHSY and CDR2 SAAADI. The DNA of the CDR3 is TGCGCCAGCAGTGAGTCCCCACAGATCTATGGCTACACCTTC. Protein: CASSESPQIYGYTF.

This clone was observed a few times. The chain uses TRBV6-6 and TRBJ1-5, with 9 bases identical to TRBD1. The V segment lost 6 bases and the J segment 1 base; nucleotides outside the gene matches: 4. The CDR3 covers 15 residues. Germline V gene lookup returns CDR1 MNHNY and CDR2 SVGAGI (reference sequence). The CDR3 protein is CASRRGQGSNQPQHF. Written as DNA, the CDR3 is TGTGCCAGCAGGCGCGGACAGGGGAGCAATCAGCCCCAGCATTTT.

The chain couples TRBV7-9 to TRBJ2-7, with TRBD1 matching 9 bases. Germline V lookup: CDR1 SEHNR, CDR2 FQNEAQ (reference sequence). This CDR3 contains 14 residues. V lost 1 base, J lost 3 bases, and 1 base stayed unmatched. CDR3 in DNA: TGTGCCAGCAGCTTAGGGGACAGGGTCTACGAGCAGTACTTC. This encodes CASSLGDRVYEQYF.

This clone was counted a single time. The CDR3 DNA follows: TGTGCCAGTAGTAAGGGCAGGGGGAATGAAAAACTGTTTTTT. Protein sequence: CASSKGRGNEKLFF. The chain carries TRBV19 and TRBJ1-4; 7 bases are shared with TRBD1. This CDR3 comprises 14 residues. The germline CDR1 and CDR2 sequences are LNHDA and SQIVND (reference sequence). J was trimmed by 5 bases and V by 4 bases; bases with no gene match: 4.

As DNA, the CDR3 is TGCCCCGTGAGAGGAGGGCTCTATGGCTACACCTTC. Translating it yields CPVRGGLYGYTF. This sequence joins TRBV29-1 and TRBJ1-2, with D uncertain. This CDR3 is built from 12 residues. Per the germline V gene, CDR1 is SQVTM and CDR2 is ANQGSEA.

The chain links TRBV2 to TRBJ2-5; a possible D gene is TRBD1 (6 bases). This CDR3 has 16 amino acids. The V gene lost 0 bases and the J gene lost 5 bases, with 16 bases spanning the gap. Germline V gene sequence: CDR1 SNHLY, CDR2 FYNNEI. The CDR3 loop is CASSEAMGASWETQYF. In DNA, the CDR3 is TGTGCCAGCAGTGAAGCGATGGGGGCCTCCTGGGAGACCCAGTACTTC.